These 3 T cell receptor beta chains came from one sample sequenced in a study of post-analysis software for immune sequencing data. cDNA libraries for TCR beta contained unique molecular identifiers. In TCRdb, the PCR reads were re-called with MiXCR into one record per CDR3 protein. The table shows approximately 690,000 distinct CDR3 sequences, with 55% to 60% occurring only once. Regarding the study as a whole: Relative to controls, patients had five TRBV segments at higher frequency, with TRBV5-6, TRBV5-1 and TRBV20-1 among these.

These receptors have no known antigen. Material: blood. The source of these receptors is a girl aged 2 to 10 with multiple sclerosis.

The chain uses TRBV18 and TRBJ1-2, with TRBD1 identical over 9 bases. CDR3 length equals 14 residues. Germline V lookup: CDR1 KGHSH, CDR2 LQKENI. V shed 6 bases, J shed 9 bases, and the junction held 11 bases outside the gene matches. CDR3 bases: TGTGCCAGCTCGACCGGGACAGGGAGTATTCGCTACACCTTC. Its translation: CASSTGTGSIRYTF.

This chain uses TRBV12-3 or TRBV12-4 with TRBJ2-1; a weak D match, TRBD2 (5 bases). The CDR3 is made up of 13 amino acids. V dropped 2 bases and J dropped 6 bases, with 8 bases sitting between them. This CDR3 is CASSLRGSNEQFF. CDR3 nucleotides: TGTGCCAGCAGTTTACGAGGGAGCAATGAGCAGTTCTTC.

In its sample, this clonotype was seen a few times. The chain uses TRBV5-1 and TRBJ2-1, with TRBD1 matching over 8 bases. Per the germline V gene, CDR1 is SGHRS and CDR2 is YFSETQ. Germline trimming cut 0 bases from V and 8 bases from J; bases unmatched to any gene: 7. This CDR3 has 15 amino acids. The CDR3 here is CASSLGAGGMDEQFF. DNA of the CDR3: TGCGCCAGCAGCTTGGGGGCAGGGGGCATGGATGAGCAGTTCTTC.